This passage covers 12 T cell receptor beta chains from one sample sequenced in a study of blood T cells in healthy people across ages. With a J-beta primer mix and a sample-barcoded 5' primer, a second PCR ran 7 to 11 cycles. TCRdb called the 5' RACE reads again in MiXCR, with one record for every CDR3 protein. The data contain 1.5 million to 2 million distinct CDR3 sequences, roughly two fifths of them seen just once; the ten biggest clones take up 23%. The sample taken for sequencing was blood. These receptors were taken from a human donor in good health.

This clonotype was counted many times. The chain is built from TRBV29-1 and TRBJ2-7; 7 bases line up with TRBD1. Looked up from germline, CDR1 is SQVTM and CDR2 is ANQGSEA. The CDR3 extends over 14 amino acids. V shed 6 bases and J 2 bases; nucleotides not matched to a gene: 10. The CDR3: CSVAEQGPTYEQYF. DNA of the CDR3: TGCAGCGTGGCGGAACAGGGGCCTACCTACGAGCAGTACTTC.

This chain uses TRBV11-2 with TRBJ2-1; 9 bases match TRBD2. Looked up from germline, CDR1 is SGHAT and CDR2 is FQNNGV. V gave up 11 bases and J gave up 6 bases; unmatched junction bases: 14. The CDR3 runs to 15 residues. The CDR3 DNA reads TGTGCCGACAGCTTAAGGGCGGGGGGGTCCAATGAGCAGTTCTTC. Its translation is CADSLRAGGSNEQFF.

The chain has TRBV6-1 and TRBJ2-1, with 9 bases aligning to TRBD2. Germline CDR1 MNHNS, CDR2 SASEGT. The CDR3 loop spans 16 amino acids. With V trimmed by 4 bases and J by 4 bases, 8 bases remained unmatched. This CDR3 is CASSGLAAGEYNEQFF. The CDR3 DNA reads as TGTGCCAGCAGTGGACTAGCGGCGGGAGAGTACAATGAGCAGTTCTTC.

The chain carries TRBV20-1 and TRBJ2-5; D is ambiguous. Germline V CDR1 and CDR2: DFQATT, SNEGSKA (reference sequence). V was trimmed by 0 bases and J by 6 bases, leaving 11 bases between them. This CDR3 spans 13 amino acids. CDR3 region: CSARDPLGKTQYF. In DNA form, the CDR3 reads TGCAGTGCTAGAGACCCTCTTGGGAAGACCCAGTACTTC.

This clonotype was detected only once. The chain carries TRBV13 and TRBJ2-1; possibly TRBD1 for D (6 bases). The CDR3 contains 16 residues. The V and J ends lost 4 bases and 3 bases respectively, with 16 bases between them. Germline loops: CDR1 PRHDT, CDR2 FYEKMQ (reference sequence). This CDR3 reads CASSSRQDPFYNEQFF. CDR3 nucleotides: TGTGCCAGCAGCTCGAGACAGGACCCTTTCTACAATGAGCAGTTCTTC.

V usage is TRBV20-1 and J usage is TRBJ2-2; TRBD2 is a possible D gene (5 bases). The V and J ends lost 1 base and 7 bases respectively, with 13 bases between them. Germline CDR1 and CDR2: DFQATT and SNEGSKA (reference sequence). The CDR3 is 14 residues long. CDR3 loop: CSARGSGSGGELFF. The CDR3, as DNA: TGCAGTGCTAGAGGTTCGGGGTCTGGCGGGGAGCTGTTTTTT.

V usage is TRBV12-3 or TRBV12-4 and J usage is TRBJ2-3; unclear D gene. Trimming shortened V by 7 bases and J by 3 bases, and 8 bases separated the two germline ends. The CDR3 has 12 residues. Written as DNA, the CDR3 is TGTGCCAGCAACAGATTAACAGATACGCAGTATTTT. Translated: CASNRLTDTQYF.

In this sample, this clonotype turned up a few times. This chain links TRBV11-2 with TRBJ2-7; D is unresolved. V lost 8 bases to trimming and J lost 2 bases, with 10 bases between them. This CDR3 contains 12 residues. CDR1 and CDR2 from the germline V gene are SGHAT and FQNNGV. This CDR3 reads CASRGETYEQYF. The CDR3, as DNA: TGTGCCAGCCGCGGTGAAACCTACGAGCAGTACTTC.

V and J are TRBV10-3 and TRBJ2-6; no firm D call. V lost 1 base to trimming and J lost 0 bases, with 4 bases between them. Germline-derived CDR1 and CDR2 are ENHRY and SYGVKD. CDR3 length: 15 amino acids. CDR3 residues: CAISEWNSGANVLTF. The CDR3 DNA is TGTGCCATCAGTGAGTGGAACTCTGGGGCCAACGTCCTGACTTTC.

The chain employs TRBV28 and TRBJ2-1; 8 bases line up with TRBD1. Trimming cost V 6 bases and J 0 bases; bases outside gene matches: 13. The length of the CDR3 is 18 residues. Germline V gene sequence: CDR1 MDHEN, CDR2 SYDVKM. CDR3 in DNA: TGTGCCAGCAGGATAGCAGGGGGCAAAGGACCCTCCTACAATGAGCAGTTCTTC. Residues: CASRIAGGKGPSYNEQFF.

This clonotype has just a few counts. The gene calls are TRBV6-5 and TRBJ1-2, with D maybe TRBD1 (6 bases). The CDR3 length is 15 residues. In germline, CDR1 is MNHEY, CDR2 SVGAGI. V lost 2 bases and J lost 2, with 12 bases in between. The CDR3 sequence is CASSYTFTGNYGYTF. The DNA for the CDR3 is TGTGCCAGCAGTTACACATTCACAGGGAACTATGGCTACACCTTC.

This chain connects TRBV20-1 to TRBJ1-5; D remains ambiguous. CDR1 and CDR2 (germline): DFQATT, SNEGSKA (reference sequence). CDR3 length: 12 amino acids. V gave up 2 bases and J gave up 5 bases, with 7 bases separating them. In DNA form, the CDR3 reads TGCAGTGCTAGAAGGACGGATCAGCCCCAGCATTTT. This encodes CSARRTDQPQHF.